What follows describes a single T cell receptor (beta chain). Its antigen is undetermined. The data derive from a study of shared clonotypes between healthy human individuals. General study findings and limits: The naive CD4 repertoires of several donors were compared, and about 5% of clonotypes were shared.

The donors were adults (healthy and HIV-negative) with no recent acute infections or vaccinations. The V and J ends lost 0 bases and 3 bases, in that order; junction bases with no gene match: 3. The CDR3 spans 15 residues. CDR1 is ENHRY and CDR2 is SYGVKD in the germline V gene. The repertoire was sequenced with immunoSEQ multiplex PCR; TCRdb's copy has only in-frame clones and lacks some. The table has around 940,000 clones, roughly 72% seen once. The source material was memory CD4+ T cells sorted from blood. Documented subset: CD45RA-negative fraction. The sequence was collected from a man younger than 30 in good health. The rearrangement uses TRBV10-3 and TRBJ1-2; 8 nucleotides match TRBD1. This chain's CDR3 is CAISESTGGHYGYTF. For the CDR3, the DNA is TGTGCCATCAGTGAGTCCACAGGGGGGCACTATGGCTACACCTTC.